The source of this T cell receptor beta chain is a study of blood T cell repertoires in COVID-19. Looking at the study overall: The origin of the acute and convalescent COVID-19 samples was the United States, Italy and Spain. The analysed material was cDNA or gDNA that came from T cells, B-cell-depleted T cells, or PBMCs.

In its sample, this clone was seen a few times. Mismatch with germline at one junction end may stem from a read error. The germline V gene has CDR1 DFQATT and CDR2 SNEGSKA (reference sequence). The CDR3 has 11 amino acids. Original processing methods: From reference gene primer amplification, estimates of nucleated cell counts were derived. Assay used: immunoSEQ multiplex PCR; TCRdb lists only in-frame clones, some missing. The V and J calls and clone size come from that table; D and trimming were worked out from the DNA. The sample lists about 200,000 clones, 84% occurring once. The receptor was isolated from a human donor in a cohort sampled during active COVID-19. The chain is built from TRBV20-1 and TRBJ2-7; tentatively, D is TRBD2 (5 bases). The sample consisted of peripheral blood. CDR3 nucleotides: TGCAGTGCTAGAGATGGGCTAGCCGCCGTCTTC. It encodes CSARDGLAAVF.